One sample yielded the 5 T cell receptor beta chains listed below, sequenced in a study of T-cell reconstitution after alpha-beta-depleted transplantation in children. It was with unique molecular identifiers that the TCRbeta library was prepared. In TCRdb, the PCR reads were re-called with MiXCR into one record per CDR3 protein. Here the sample spans around 93,000 distinct CDR3 sequences, 7.5% to 9.5% being singletons. Sequencing was performed on PBMCs from the stem cell graft donor, taken from the stem cell graft. These receptors all come from a human donor who donated a stem cell graft to a child with congenital amegakaryocytic thrombocytopenia.

This clonotype was picked up many times. This chain joins TRBV7-2 and TRBJ1-2; 8 bases map to TRBD1. The V gene end was trimmed by 10 bases and the J gene end by 2 bases; junction bases not matched to a gene: 9. Germline lookup yields CDR1 SGHTA and CDR2 FQGNSA. CDR3 length: 14 residues. For the CDR3, the DNA is TGTGCCATCGGGAGGACAGGGACCAACTATGGCTACACCTTC. Encoded protein: CAIGRTGTNYGYTF.

This clonotype was detected ten times or more. The chain recombines TRBV18 with TRBJ1-1; 7 positions match TRBD1. This CDR3 region has 17 residues. Trimming removed 2 bases from V and 2 bases from J; junction bases left unmatched: 11. Germline values: CDR1 KGHSH, CDR2 LQKENI. CDR3 DNA sequence: TGTGCCAGCTCACCAGCTTTTCCCGGGACAGCCAACACTGAAGCTTTCTTT. This encodes CASSPAFPGTANTEAFF. Complete variable domain (other parts from reference TRBV18 and TRBJ1-1): NAGVMQNPRHLVRRRGQEARLRCSPMKGHSHVYWYRQLPEEGLKFMVYLQKENIIDESGMPKERFSAEFPKEGPSILRIQQVVRGDSAAYFCASSPAFPGTANTEAFFGQGTRLTVV.

This clonotype was counted many times. The gene calls are TRBV7-2 and TRBJ2-2; D gene uncertain. The CDR3 has 14 amino acids. V shed 5 bases and J shed 6 bases, with 13 bases lying between them. CDR1 and CDR2 (germline): SGHTA, FQGNSA. This CDR3 reads CASSPFFGSGELFF. The CDR3 bases are TGTGCCAGCAGCCCTTTCTTCGGGTCCGGGGAGCTGTTTTTT. The complete variable domain, with remaining parts taken from reference TRBV7-2 and TRBJ2-2, reads GAGVSQSPSNKVTEKGKDVELRCDPISGHTALYWYRQSLGQGLEFLIYFQGNSAPDKSGLPSDRFSAERTGGSVSTLTIQRTQQEDSAVYLCASSPFFGSGELFFGEGSRLTVL.

This clonotype was seen at least ten times. V gene TRBV12-3 or TRBV12-4 combines with J gene TRBJ1-2, with TRBD1 matching 9 bases. The J segment lost 5 bases and the V segment lost 6 bases, leaving 7 bases of the junction unmatched. The length of the CDR3 is 14 residues. Written as DNA, the CDR3 is TGTGCCAGCAGCGATCCGGGACAGGGATATGGCTACACCTTC. It specifies CASSDPGQGYGYTF.

The table lists this clonotype with many counts. The rearrangement joins TRBV6-1 to TRBJ2-3; no reliable D call. Trimming cost V 5 bases and J 3 bases, with 6 bases left between them. Looked up from germline, CDR1 is MNHNS and CDR2 is SASEGT. The CDR3 contains 12 residues. The CDR3 DNA follows: TGTGCCAGCAGTTCAGATACAGATACGCAGTATTTT. Translation: CASSSDTDTQYF.